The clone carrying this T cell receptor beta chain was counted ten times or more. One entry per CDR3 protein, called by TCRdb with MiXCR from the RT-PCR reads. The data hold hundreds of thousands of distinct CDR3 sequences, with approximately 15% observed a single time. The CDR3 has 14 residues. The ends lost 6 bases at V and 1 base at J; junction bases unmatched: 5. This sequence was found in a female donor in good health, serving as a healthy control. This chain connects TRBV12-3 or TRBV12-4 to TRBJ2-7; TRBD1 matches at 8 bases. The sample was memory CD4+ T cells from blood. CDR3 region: CASRPGQGSYEQYF. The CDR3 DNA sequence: TGTGCCAGCAGACCCGGACAGGGTTCCTACGAGCAGTACTTC.